This TCR beta chain comes out of a study of graft-versus-host responses after intestinal transplantation (dated by TCRdb to the early 2020s). At the level of the whole study: The transplants that recipients got were multivisceral, liver-intestinal, or isolated intestinal. Every recipient was given anti-thymocyte globulin induction, followed by around three years of maintenance tacrolimus and steroids. Graft-versus-host and host-versus-graft alloreactive T cell clones were tracked in the graft, circulation and bone marrow after intestinal transplantation using bulk TCR-beta CDR3 sequencing. Alloreactive clones were identified by sequencing pre-transplant mixed lymphocyte reaction products and comparing these products with unstimulated pre-transplant donor and recipient T cells. A cohort of some 24 intestinal transplant recipients, including one retransplant, was enrolled, and a few patients lacking pretransplant specimens were excluded. Donor T cell macrochimerism was defined as a peak of at least 4% donor T cells among recipient peripheral blood mononuclear cells. Instead of going to the commercial service, samples from a few later patients were sequenced in-house on an Illumina MiSeq and processed with MiXCR.

What the time point label conveys for this sample: cells obtained before transplantation from donor or recipient. CD3+CD4+ and CD3+CD8+ populations were FACS-sorted from unstimulated pre-transplant donor and recipient cells taken from spleen or lymph nodes. The receptor library was made with the immunoSEQ multiplex PCR assay. For most patients, genomic DNA was isolated with the Qiagen DNeasy Blood and Tissue Kit and sent frozen to Adaptive Biotechnologies for TCR sequencing. For most patients, genomic DNA was subjected to high-throughput TCR-beta CDR3 sequencing by Adaptive Biotechnologies. The study's own analysis went as follows. TCR sequencing data for roughly 18 patients were retrieved from Adaptive's ImmunoSEQ software; a few other patients were processed with MiXCR and VDJtools. CD4 versus CD8 sorting errors were corrected by removing sequences found in both subsets at a frequency ratio below 5:1. CDR3 nucleotide sequences shared by donor and recipient were removed because the origin of these sequences could not be assigned. At least 2-fold expansion over unstimulated cells and a minimum CFSE-low frequency of 0.002% (template counts) or 0.001% (read counts) were required for clones to be classified as alloreactive. Clones detected in sequenced pre-transplant spleen, lymph node, or MLR CFSE-low populations of the donor or recipient were defined as mappable. Cumulative frequency of alloreactive clones was calculated as a percentage of all sequences weighted by copy number. TCRdb's version of the immuneACCESS table is confined to in-frame rearrangements and falls short of the full clone set. An unresolved V gene accounts for under half of the shortfall where checked; the remainder is of unknown origin. V, J and clone size reflect that table, while D and trimming were determined from the DNA. The sample data list about 59,000 clones, and approximately 94% of these were observed just once. Clones ranked in the top ten supply 0.38% of the sample.

Its CDR3 holds 13 amino acids, cysteine through phenylalanine. The only DNA kept is the CDR3, 39 bases in frame from the first base. V lost 1 base and J lost 4 bases; the stretch between them is 7 bases long. Reading the germline V gene (reference sequence) gives CDR1 LNHDA and CDR2 SQIVND. What the authors observed across the whole study: Early after transplant, peak levels of circulating GvH clones were associated with declines in HvG clones. In the allografts of patients with donor T cell macrochimerism, GvH to HvG T cell clonal ratios were high. GvH clones were found in recipient bone marrow, and some of the GvH clones appeared earlier in ileal mucosa or blood, which is consistent with an intestinal mucosal origin. The relatively low number and heterogeneity of intestinal transplant patients limited the conclusions.

In the case of this clone: No antigen is known for it. There are no base qualities to consult, and no much larger clone falls within one base.

Sequencing was performed on unstimulated CD4+ T cells sorted from spleen or lymph node cells, taken before transplant. The receptor's source is a human donor who was the organ donor for an intestinal transplant. The chain is made from TRBV19 and TRBJ1-2, with the D gene not clear enough to name. The DNA sequence reads TGTGCCAGTAGTATAGCGGGGATCTATGGCTACACCTTC. It translates to CASSIAGIYGYTF. The entire variable domain, with the stretches around the CDR3 drawn from the reference TRBV19 and TRBJ1-2 proteins, is DGGITQSPKYLFRKEGQNVTLSCEQNLNHDAMYWYRQDPGQGLRLIYYSQIVNDFQKGDIAEGYSVSREKKESFPLTVTSAQKNPTAFYLCASSIAGIYGYTFGSGTRLTVV.